Listed below are T cell receptor beta chains from one sample, sequenced in a study of blood T cell repertoires in COVID-19. Repertoires were generated with immunoSEQ multiplex PCR, while TCRdb's copy carries only in-frame clones and drops some. Here the sample spans 200,000 to 300,000 clones, approximately 83% being singletons. Sequenced material: peripheral blood. The receptors here all came from an elderly man with acute or convalescent COVID-19. Each CDR3 is given with its conserved first and last residue. A D gene is named only where the DNA matches it firmly. Some rows have no size entry. The others give once, few or many, or a class for an expanded clone.

clone_size,d_call,v_call,j_call,cdr3_aa,cdr3_nt
NA,TRBD1,TRBV6-2/TRBV6-3,TRBJ1-5,CASSWDRASNQPQHF,TGTGCCAGCAGTTGGGACAGGGCCTCCAATCAGCCCCAGCATTTT
NA,TRBD2,TRBV6-2/TRBV6-3,TRBJ2-7,CASSYAPGGSGTYEQYF,TGTGCCAGCAGTTACGCTCCGGGGGGGAGTGGCACCTACGAGCAGTACTTC
NA,TRBD2,TRBV6-2/TRBV6-3,TRBJ2-7,CASSYFLGRGVYEQYF,TGTGCCAGCAGTTACTTTTTGGGGAGGGGCGTCTACGAGCAGTACTTC
few,TRBD1,TRBV6-7,TRBJ1-5,CASKEGARDQPQHF,TGTGCCAGCAAGGAGGGGGCGCGCGATCAGCCCCAGCATTTT
once,TRBD1,TRBV24-1,TRBJ2-2,CATSDLPGQGASGELFF,TGTGCCACCAGTGATTTGCCGGGACAGGGGGCCTCCGGGGAGCTGTTTTTT
NA,TRBD2,TRBV24-1,TRBJ2-1,CATSDLRASGRLYNEQFF,TGTGCCACCAGTGATTTAAGGGCTAGCGGGAGATTGTACAATGAGCAGTTCTTC
NA,TRBD1,TRBV11-2,TRBJ1-2,CASSLDQATGGRQGYTF,TGTGCCAGCAGCTTAGATCAAGCGACAGGGGGACGTCAGGGCTACACCTTC
once,NA,TRBV19,TRBJ1-1,CASSIGGGIAFF,TGTGCCAGTAGTATAGGAGGAGGGATAGCTTTCTTT
few,TRBD1,TRBV9,TRBJ2-7,CASSVGATGPYEQYF,TGTGCCAGCAGCGTAGGGGCGACAGGGCCCTACGAGCAGTACTTC
NA,TRBD1,TRBV5-1,TRBJ2-1,CASSLSGQGHNEQFF,TGCGCCAGCAGCTTGTCGGGACAGGGCCACAATGAGCAGTTCTTC
once,NA,TRBV7-9,TRBJ1-1,CASSLVQGATEAFF,TGTGCCAGCAGCTTAGTACAGGGAGCCACTGAAGCTTTCTTT
NA,NA,TRBV5-1,TRBJ1-3,CASSASSGNTIYF,TGCGCCAGCAGCGCGAGCTCTGGAAACACCATATATTTT
NA,NA,TRBV7-9,TRBJ1-6,CASSLAYGVSSNSPLHF,TGTGCCAGCAGCTTAGCGTATGGTGTTTCAAGCAATTCACCCCTCCACTTT
NA,NA,TRBV7-3,TRBJ1-1,CASSLGGWGRTEAFF,TGTGCCAGCAGCCTAGGAGGGTGGGGCAGGACTGAAGCTTTCTTT
NA,TRBD2,TRBV7-2,TRBJ2-1,CASSLNSGGGQFF,TGTGCCAGCAGCTTAAATAGCGGGGGCGGGCAGTTCTTC
NA,TRBD1,TRBV30,TRBJ2-3,CACRDRGTDTQYF,TGTGCCTGCAGGGACAGGGGAACAGATACGCAGTATTTT
NA,NA,TRBV12-3/TRBV12-4,TRBJ1-2,CASSFRDYGYTF,TGTGCCAGCAGTTTTCGGGACTATGGCTACACCTTC
NA,NA,TRBV20-1,TRBJ2-7,CSAARSPEQYF,TGCAGTGCCGCGCGTTCTCCCGAGCAGTACTTC
NA,NA,TRBV5-1,TRBJ2-1,CASSPGVTPSLGQFF,TGCGCCAGCAGTCCAGGGGTTACTCCCTCGCTTGGGCAGTTCTTC
NA,TRBD1,TRBV18,TRBJ1-3,CASSPDRDSGNTIYF,TGTGCCAGCTCACCAGACAGGGACTCTGGAAACACCATATATTTT
NA,TRBD2,TRBV3-1/TRBV3-2,TRBJ2-1,CASSPLKGGVGNEQFF,TGTGCCAGCAGTCCCCTTAAGGGAGGGGTTGGGAATGAGCAGTTCTTC
NA,NA,TRBV19,TRBJ2-1,CASSSLQGSNEQFF,TGTGCCAGTAGTAGCCTACAGGGTAGCAATGAGCAGTTCTTC
NA,TRBD2,TRBV13,TRBJ2-3,CASSAPGTSGRTDTQYF,TGTGCCAGCAGCGCCCCCGGGACTAGCGGGCGCACAGATACGCAGTATTTT
NA,TRBD2,TRBV24-1,TRBJ2-4,CATGTNKAKNIQYF,TGTGCCACCGGGACTAACAAAGCCAAAAACATTCAGTACTTC
once,NA,TRBV4-1,TRBJ2-7,CASSQEAQLYEQYF,TGCGCCAGCAGCCAAGAAGCACAGCTTTACGAGCAGTACTTC
NA,NA,TRBV19,TRBJ1-6,CASSPSERGDSTPLHF,TGTGCCAGTAGTCCTTCGGAAAGGGGTGATAGTACACCCCTCCACTTT
NA,TRBD1,TRBV6-5,TRBJ1-1,CASSYSQGAGEAFF,TGTGCCAGCAGTTACTCTCAGGGGGCCGGTGAAGCTTTCTTT
NA,NA,TRBV7-6,TRBJ2-7,CASSFAVESEQYF,TGTGCCAGCAGCTTTGCGGTCGAGAGTGAGCAGTACTTC
NA,TRBD1,TRBV19,TRBJ2-2,CASSFRDRGTGELFF,TGTGCCAGTAGTTTCCGGGACAGGGGGACCGGGGAGCTGTTTTTT
few,NA,TRBV5-1,TRBJ2-7,CASSLAAGRYEQYF,TGCGCCAGCAGCTTGGCCGCGGGACGCTACGAGCAGTACTTC
NA,TRBD2,TRBV9,TRBJ2-7,CASSLGSGGAFYEQYF,TGTGCCAGCAGCCTGGGAAGCGGGGGTGCGTTCTACGAGCAGTACTTC
NA,NA,TRBV2,TRBJ1-2,CASSEAGRDTVF,TGTGCCAGCAGTGAAGCGGGTCGGGACACTGTCTTC
NA,NA,TRBV24-1,TRBJ2-3,CATSDPRGPGTDTQYF,TGTGCCACCAGTGATCCCCGAGGACCAGGGACAGATACGCAGTATTTT
NA,NA,TRBV12-3/TRBV12-4,TRBJ2-7,CASSLSRGYEQYF,TGTGCCAGCAGTTTATCTCGCGGGTACGAGCAGTACTTC
few,NA,TRBV30,TRBJ2-2,CAWRTGQWSGELFF,TGTGCCTGGAGAACAGGACAGTGGTCCGGGGAGCTGTTTTTT
NA,NA,TRBV29-1,TRBJ2-1,CSVSGWRDNEQFF,TGCAGCGTTAGCGGGTGGAGGGACAATGAGCAGTTCTTC